This is a list of T cell receptor beta chains from one sample in a study of blood T cell repertoires in COVID-19. The method was immunoSEQ multiplex PCR; TCRdb's version includes in-frame clones alone and lacks a portion of them. The table shows about 320,000 clones, with roughly 87% occurring only once. The sample consisted of PBMCs or T cells enriched from blood (not recorded which). The source is a woman in her twenties or thirties who had recovered from COVID-19. CDR3s include the opening cysteine and the closing phenylalanine or tryptophan. Fields, in order: V gene, D gene, J gene, clone size, CDR3 protein, CDR3 DNA. D genes are given only for firm matches. The size of a clone is reported for some rows only, either as once, few or many, or as a class for expanded clones.

v_call: TRBV10-2
d_call: NA
j_call: TRBJ1-2
clone_size: NA
cdr3_aa: CASNLLGVNYGYTF
cdr3_nt: TGCGCCAGCAACTTGTTGGGAGTTAACTATGGCTACACCTTC

v_call: TRBV5-4
d_call: NA
j_call: TRBJ2-1
clone_size: once
cdr3_aa: CASSLGSPGVNEQFF
cdr3_nt: TGTGCCAGCAGCTTGGGCTCCCCGGGAGTCAATGAGCAGTTCTTC

v_call: TRBV7-2
d_call: TRBD1
j_call: TRBJ1-1
clone_size: NA
cdr3_aa: CASSGQGLGVGFF
cdr3_nt: TGTGCCAGCAGCGGACAGGGATTAGGTGTAGGCTTCTTT

v_call: TRBV7-8
d_call: NA
j_call: TRBJ1-1
clone_size: NA
cdr3_aa: CASSPGTLNTEAFF
cdr3_nt: TGTGCCAGCAGCCCAGGGACACTGAACACTGAAGCTTTCTTT

v_call: TRBV12-5
d_call: TRBD1
j_call: TRBJ1-2
clone_size: NA
cdr3_aa: CASGGQGKGYTF
cdr3_nt: TGTGCTAGTGGTGGACAGGGAAAAGGCTACACCTTC

v_call: TRBV6-5
d_call: NA
j_call: TRBJ1-1
clone_size: NA
cdr3_aa: CASGRGTEAFF
cdr3_nt: TGTGCCAGCGGCCGGGGCACTGAAGCTTTCTTT

v_call: TRBV7-3
d_call: NA
j_call: TRBJ2-3
clone_size: NA
cdr3_aa: CASSPQGGGLTDTQYF
cdr3_nt: TGTGCCAGCAGCCCCCAGGGCGGGGGCCTCACAGATACGCAGTATTTT

v_call: TRBV9
d_call: NA
j_call: TRBJ2-3
clone_size: NA
cdr3_aa: CASSPGGRDTQYF
cdr3_nt: TGTGCCAGCAGCCCCGGGGGTAGAGATACGCAGTATTTT

v_call: TRBV7-6
d_call: NA
j_call: TRBJ1-5
clone_size: NA
cdr3_aa: CASSPDSSNQPQHF
cdr3_nt: TGTGCCAGCAGTCCCGACTCGAGCAATCAGCCCCAGCATTTT

v_call: TRBV7-9
d_call: TRBD1
j_call: TRBJ2-5
clone_size: NA
cdr3_aa: CASVPGQVQETQYF
cdr3_nt: TGTGCCAGCGTTCCGGGACAGGTTCAAGAGACCCAGTACTTC

v_call: TRBV9
d_call: NA
j_call: TRBJ1-1
clone_size: NA
cdr3_aa: CASSVGGGDTEAFF
cdr3_nt: TGTGCCAGCAGCGTAGGAGGGGGGGACACTGAAGCTTTCTTT

v_call: TRBV19
d_call: TRBD1
j_call: TRBJ1-4
clone_size: NA
cdr3_aa: CASIRQGLGEKLFF
cdr3_nt: TGTGCCAGTATCCGACAGGGATTAGGAGAAAAACTGTTTTTT

v_call: TRBV12-3/TRBV12-4
d_call: NA
j_call: TRBJ1-2
clone_size: NA
cdr3_aa: CASRRGSVSGYTF
cdr3_nt: TGTGCCAGCAGGCGGGGTTCCGTCTCTGGCTACACCTTC

v_call: TRBV30
d_call: NA
j_call: TRBJ1-1
clone_size: NA
cdr3_aa: CACSQGEGTEAFF
cdr3_nt: TGTGCCTGCTCACAGGGCGAGGGCACTGAAGCTTTCTTT

v_call: TRBV9
d_call: NA
j_call: TRBJ2-1
clone_size: NA
cdr3_aa: CASSAWQGAFLDEQFF
cdr3_nt: TGTGCCAGCAGCGCCTGGCAGGGCGCCTTTCTTGATGAGCAGTTCTTC

v_call: TRBV7-2
d_call: NA
j_call: TRBJ1-4
clone_size: NA
cdr3_aa: CASSLRGGREKLFF
cdr3_nt: TGTGCCAGCAGCTTAAGGGGGGGCCGTGAAAAACTGTTTTTT